Reported below is one TCR beta chain. No antigen is known for it. The data stem from a study of shared clonotypes between healthy human individuals. Study information: Every donor yielded three CD4 naive, three CD4 memory, two CD8 naive and one CD8 memory plate. Findings and limits, study-wide: Sharing across four donors was highest in naive CD4 (approximately 5%) and lowest in memory CD8 (around 0.4%).

Looked up from germline, CDR1 is GTSNPN and CDR2 is SVGIG (reference sequence). This CDR3 region has 17 residues. Original processing methods: ImmunoSEQ yielded junction-only sequences lacking quality scores, so filtering differed. The data were produced by immunoSEQ multiplex PCR, yet TCRdb's version contains in-frame clones alone and is incomplete. V and J calls and clone size are given by that table; D and trimming were obtained from the DNA. The sample yields around 2,000,000 clones, approximately 94% seen once. Naive CD8 cells comprised CD45RO-negative, CCR7-positively selected cells, excluding terminally differentiated effector memory CD45RA+ cells.

The chain has TRBV30 and TRBJ2-5; TRBD2 is a possible D gene (5 bases). The J call is doubtful: the DNA matches TRBJ2-7 better. This sequence was found in a man aged 18 to 29 in good health. The sequenced sample consisted of naive CD8+ T cells sorted from blood. The CDR3, as DNA: TGTGCCTGGAGTAAATTTGTCAGCGGCGTCCCGGGTAGCGAGCAGTACTTC. It yields the protein CAWSKFVSGVPGSEQYF.